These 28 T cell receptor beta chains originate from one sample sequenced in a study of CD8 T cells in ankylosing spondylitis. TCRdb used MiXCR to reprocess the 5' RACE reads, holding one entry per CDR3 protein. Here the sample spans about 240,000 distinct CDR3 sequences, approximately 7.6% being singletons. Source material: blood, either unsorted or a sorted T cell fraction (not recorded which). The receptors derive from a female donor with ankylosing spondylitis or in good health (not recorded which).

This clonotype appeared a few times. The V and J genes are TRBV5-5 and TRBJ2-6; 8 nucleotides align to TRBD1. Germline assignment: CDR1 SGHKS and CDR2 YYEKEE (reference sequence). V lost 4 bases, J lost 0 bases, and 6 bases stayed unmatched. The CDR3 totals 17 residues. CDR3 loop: CASSGPGQASGANVLTF. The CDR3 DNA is TGTGCCAGCAGCGGCCCGGGACAGGCCTCTGGGGCCAACGTCCTGACTTTC.

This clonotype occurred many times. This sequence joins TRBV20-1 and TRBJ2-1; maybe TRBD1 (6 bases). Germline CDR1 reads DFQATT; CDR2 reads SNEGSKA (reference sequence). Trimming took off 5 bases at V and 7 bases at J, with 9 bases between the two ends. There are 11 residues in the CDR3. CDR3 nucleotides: TGCAGTGCTTCCGACAGGAATGAGCAGTTCTTC. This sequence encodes CSASDRNEQFF.

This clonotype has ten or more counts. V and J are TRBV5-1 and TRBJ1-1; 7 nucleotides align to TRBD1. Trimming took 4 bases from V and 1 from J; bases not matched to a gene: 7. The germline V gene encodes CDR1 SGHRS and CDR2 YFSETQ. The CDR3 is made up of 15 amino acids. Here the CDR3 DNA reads TGCGCCAGCAGCCCTGACAGGGTCTCGAACACTGAAGCTTTCTTT. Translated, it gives CASSPDRVSNTEAFF.

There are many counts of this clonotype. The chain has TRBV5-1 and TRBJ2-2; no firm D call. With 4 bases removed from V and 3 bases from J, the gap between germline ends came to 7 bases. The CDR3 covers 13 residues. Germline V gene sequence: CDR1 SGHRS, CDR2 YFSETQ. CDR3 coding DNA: TGCGCCAGCAGCCATGCCGACACCGGGGAGCTGTTTTTT. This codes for CASSHADTGELFF.

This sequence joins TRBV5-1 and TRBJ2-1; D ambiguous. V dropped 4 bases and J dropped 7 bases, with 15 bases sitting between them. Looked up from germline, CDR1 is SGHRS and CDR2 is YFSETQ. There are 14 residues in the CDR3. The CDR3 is CASSPVGHGNEQFF. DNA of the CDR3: TGCGCCAGCAGCCCGGTGGGTCACGGTAATGAGCAGTTCTTC.

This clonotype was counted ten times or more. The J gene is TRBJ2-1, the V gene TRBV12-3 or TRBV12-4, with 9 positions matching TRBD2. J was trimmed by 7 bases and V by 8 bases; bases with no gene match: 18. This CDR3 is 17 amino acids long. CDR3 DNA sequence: TGTGCCAGCTCCCCCGCCCGATCGGCGGGAGGGAGGAATGAGCAGTTCTTC. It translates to CASSPARSAGGRNEQFF.

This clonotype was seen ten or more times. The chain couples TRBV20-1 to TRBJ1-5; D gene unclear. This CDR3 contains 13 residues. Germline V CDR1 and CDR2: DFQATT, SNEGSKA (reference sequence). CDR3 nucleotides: TGCAGCGCCGTTGGAGGAGTCAATCAGCCCCAGCATTTT. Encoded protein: CSAVGGVNQPQHF.

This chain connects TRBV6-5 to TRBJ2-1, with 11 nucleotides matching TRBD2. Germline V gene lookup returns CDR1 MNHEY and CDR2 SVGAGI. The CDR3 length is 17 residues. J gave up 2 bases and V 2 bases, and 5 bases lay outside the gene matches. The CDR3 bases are TGTGCCAGCAGTTACCGCGGACTAGCGGGTCCCTACAATGAGCAGTTCTTC. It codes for CASSYRGLAGPYNEQFF.

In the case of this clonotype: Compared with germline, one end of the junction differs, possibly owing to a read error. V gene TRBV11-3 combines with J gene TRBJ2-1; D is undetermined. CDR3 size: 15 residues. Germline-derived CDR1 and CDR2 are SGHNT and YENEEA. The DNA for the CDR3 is TGTGCCAGCAGCGTAGATTCCCGCTCCTACAATGAGCAGTTCTTC. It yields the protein CASSVDSRSYNEQFF.

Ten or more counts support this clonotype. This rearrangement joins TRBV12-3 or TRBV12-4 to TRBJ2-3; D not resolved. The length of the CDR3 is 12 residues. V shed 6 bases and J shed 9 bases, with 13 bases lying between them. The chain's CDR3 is CASRAEPRTQYF. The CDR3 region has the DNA TGTGCCAGCAGAGCTGAACCCAGAACGCAGTATTTT.

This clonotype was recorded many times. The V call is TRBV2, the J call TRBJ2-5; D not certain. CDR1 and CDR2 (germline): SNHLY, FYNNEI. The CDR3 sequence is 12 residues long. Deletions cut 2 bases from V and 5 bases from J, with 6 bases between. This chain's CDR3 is CASSESSETQYF. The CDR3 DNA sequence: TGTGCCAGCAGTGAATCCTCGGAGACCCAGTACTTC.

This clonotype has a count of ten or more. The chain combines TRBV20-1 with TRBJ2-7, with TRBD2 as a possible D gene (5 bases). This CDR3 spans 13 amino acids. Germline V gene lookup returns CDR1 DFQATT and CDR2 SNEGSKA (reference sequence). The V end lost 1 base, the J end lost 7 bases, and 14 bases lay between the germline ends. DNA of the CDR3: TGCAGTGCTAGAGGGAGTCTAGCTGTAGAGCAGTACTTC. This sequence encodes CSARGSLAVEQYF.

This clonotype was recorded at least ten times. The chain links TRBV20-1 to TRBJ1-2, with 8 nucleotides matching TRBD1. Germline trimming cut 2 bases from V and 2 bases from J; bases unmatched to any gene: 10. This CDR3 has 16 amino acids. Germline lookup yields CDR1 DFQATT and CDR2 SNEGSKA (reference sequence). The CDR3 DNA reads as TGCAGTGCTAGATCCCTTCGACAGGGGAAGAACTATGGCTACACCTTC. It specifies CSARSLRQGKNYGYTF.

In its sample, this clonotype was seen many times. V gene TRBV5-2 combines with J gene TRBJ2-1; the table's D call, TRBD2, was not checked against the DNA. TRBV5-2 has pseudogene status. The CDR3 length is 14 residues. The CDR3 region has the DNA TGTGCCAGCAAGGTGACTAGCGGGAGGTATGAGCAGTTCTTC. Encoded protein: CASKVTSGRYEQFF.

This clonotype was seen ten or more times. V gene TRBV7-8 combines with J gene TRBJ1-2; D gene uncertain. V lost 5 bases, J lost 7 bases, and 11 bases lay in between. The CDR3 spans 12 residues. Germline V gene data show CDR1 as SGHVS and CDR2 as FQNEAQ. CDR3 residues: CASSELEVGYTF. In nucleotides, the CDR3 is TGTGCCAGCAGCGAACTGGAGGTTGGCTACACCTTC.

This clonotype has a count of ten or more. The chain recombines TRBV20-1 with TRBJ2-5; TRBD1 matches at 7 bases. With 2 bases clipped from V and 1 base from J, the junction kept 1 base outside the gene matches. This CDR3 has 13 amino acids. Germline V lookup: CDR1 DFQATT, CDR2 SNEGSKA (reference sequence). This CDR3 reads CSARRDSQETQYF. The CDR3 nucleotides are TGCAGTGCTAGAAGGGACAGCCAAGAGACCCAGTACTTC.

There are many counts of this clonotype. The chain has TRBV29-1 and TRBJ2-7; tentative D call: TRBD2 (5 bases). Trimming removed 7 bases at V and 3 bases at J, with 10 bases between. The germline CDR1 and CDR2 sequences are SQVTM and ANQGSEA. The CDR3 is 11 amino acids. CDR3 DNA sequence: TGCAGCGCCGGACTGAACTACGAGCAGTACTTC. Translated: CSAGLNYEQYF.

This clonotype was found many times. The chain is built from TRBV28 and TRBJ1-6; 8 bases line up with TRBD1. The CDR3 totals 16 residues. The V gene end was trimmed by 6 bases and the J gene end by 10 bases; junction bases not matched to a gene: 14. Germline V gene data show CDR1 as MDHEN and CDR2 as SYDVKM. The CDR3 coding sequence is TGTGCCAGCAGAACCCTAGGGGGGACAGGCAGCTCACCCCTCCACTTT. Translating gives CASRTLGGTGSSPLHF.

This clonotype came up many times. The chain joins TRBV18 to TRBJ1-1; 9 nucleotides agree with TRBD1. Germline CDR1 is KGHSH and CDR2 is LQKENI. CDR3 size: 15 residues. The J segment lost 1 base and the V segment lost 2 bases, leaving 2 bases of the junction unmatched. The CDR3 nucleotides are TGTGCCAGCTCACCAGGACAGGGGCCGAACACTGAAGCTTTCTTT. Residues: CASSPGQGPNTEAFF.

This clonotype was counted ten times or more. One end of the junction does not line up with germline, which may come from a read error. Written as DNA, the CDR3 is TGTGCCAGCAGCCTAGCGGGAGTTGAGGAGCAGTTCTTC. It encodes CASSLAGVEEQFF. This rearrangement joins TRBV7-9 to TRBJ2-1; TRBD2 aligns across 10 bases. The germline V gene has CDR1 SEHNR and CDR2 FQNEAQ (reference sequence). CDR3 length: 13 residues.

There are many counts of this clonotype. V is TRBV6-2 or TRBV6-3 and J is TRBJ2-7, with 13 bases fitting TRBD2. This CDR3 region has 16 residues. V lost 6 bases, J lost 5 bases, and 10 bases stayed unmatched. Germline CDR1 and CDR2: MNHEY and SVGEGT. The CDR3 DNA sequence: TGTGCCAGCAGCTCTCCTTGGACTAGCGGGAGAAACGAGCAGTACTTC. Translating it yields CASSSPWTSGRNEQYF.

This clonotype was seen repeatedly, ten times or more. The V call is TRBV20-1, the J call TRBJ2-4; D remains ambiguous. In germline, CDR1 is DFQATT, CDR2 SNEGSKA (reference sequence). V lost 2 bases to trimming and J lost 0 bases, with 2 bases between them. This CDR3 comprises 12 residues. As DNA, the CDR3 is TGCAGTGCTAGATTAGCCAAAAACATTCAGTACTTC. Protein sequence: CSARLAKNIQYF.

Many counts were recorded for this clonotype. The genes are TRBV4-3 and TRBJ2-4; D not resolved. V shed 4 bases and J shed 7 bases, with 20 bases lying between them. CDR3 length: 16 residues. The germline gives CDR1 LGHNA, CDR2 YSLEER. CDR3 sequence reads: CASSLQAWPPMNIQYF. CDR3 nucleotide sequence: TGCGCCAGCAGCCTTCAGGCGTGGCCCCCTATGAACATTCAGTACTTC.

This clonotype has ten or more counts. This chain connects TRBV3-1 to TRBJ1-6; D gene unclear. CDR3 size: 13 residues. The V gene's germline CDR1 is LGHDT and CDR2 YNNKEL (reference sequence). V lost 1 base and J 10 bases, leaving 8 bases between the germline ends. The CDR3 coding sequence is TGTGCCAGCAGCCAAGCGAGTCGATCACCCCTCCACTTT. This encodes CASSQASRSPLHF.

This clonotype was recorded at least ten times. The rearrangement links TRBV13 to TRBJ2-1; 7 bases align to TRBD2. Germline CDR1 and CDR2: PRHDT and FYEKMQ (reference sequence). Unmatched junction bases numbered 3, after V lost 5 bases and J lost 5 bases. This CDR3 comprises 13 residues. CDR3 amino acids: CASSMRENNEQFF. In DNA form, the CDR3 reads TGTGCCAGCAGCATGCGGGAGAACAATGAGCAGTTCTTC.

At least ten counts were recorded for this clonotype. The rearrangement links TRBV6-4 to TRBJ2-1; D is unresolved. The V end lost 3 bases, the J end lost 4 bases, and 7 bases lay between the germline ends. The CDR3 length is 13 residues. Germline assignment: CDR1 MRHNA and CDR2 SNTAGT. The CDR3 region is CASSEFGYNEQFF. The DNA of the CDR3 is TGTGCCAGCAGTGAATTTGGGTACAATGAGCAGTTCTTC.

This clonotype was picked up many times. CDR3 sequence: CASSLTGGHQPQHF. CDR3 in DNA: TGCGCCAGCAGCTTGACGGGAGGGCACCAGCCCCAGCATTTT. This chain connects TRBV5-1 to TRBJ1-5; D gene uncertain. V dropped 1 base and J dropped 7 bases, with 12 bases sitting between them. Germline V gene data show CDR1 as SGHRS and CDR2 as YFSETQ. The CDR3 consists of 14 residues.

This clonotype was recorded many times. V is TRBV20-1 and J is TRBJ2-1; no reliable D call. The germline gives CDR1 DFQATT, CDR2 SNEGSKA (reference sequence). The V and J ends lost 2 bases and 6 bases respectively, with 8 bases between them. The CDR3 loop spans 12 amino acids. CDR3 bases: TGCAGTGCTAGACGGACCGCCAATGAGCAGTTCTTC. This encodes CSARRTANEQFF.